The present TCR beta chain was sequenced within a study of T cell responses to AZD1222 COVID-19 vaccine. The CDR3 loop spans 18 amino acids. V lost 5 bases and J lost 6; bases outside the gene matches: 16. CDR1 and CDR2 from the germline V gene are LNHDA and SQIVND (reference sequence). Study-wide results and caveats: Unmutated variant regions are reportedly the target of nearly half of TCRs that are spike-specific. Repertoire sampling occurred only after the peak T cell response. Baseline serology detected seropositivity in only five to seven AZD1222 recipients.

In this sample, this clone turned up once. Its matching antigen is unknown. The assay was immunoSEQ multiplex PCR, and TCRdb's table has in-frame clones only and misses some. The table records about 35,000 clones, 65% to 90% of them present only once. This rearrangement joins TRBV19 to TRBJ2-3, with 11 bases fitting TRBD2. The sequences come from peripheral blood, collected on day 0 of AZD1222 vaccination. The receptor's source is an adult in good health. The CDR3 bases are TGTGCCAGTAGTTCTACTTCCGGGACTAGCGGTTCGAGGGATACGCAGTATTTT. It is translated as CASSSTSGTSGSRDTQYF.